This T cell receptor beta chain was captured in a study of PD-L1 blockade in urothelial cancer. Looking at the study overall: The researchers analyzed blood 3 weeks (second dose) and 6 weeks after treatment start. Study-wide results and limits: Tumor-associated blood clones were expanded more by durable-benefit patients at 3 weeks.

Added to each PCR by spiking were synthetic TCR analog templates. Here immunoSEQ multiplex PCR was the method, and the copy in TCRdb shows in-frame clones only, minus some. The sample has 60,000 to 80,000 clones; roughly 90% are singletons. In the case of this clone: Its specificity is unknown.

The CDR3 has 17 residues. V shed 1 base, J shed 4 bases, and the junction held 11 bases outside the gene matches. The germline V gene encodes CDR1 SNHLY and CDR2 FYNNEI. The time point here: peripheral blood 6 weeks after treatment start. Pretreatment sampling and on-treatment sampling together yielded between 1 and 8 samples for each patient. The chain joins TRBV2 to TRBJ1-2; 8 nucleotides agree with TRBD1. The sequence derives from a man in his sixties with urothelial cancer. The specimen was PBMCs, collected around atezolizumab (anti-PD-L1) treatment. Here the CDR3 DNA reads TGTGCCAGCAGTGAAGTGACAGGGGAAGAAGGGAGCTATGGCTACACCTTC. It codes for CASSEVTGEEGSYGYTF.